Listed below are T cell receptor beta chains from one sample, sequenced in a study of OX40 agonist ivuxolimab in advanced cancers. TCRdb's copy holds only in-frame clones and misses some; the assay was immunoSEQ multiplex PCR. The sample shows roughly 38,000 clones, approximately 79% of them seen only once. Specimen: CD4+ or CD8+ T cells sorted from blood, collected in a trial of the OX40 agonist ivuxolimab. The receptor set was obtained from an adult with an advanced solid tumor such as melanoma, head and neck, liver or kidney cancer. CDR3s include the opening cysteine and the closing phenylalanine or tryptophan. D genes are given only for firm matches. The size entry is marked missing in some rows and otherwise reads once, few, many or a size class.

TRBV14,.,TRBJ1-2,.,CASSQAPGGGYTF,TGTGCCAGCAGCCAGGCTCCGGGTGGCGGCTACACCTTC
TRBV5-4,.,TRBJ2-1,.,CASSSKEGRLNEQFF,TGTGCCAGCAGCTCAAAGGAGGGACGTCTCAATGAGCAGTTCTTC
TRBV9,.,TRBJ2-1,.,CASSVIPEGGNEQFF,TGTGCCAGCAGCGTTATCCCCGAAGGGGGCAATGAGCAGTTCTTC
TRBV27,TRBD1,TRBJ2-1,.,CASRNPGTGLKEQFF,TGTGCCAGCCGGAACCCCGGGACAGGGTTGAAGGAGCAGTTCTTC
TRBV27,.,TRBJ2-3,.,CASSLSSPPDTQYF,TGTGCCAGCAGTTTATCCTCCCCCCCGGATACGCAGTATTTT
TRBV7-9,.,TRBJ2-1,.,CASSLGRVSYNEQFF,TGTGCCAGCAGCTTAGGCCGTGTCTCCTACAATGAGCAGTTCTTC
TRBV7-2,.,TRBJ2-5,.,CASSLAGGGLQETQYF,TGTGCCAGCAGCTTAGCTGGCGGGGGCCTCCAAGAGACCCAGTACTTC
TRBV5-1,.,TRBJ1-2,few,CASSPTGRNYGYTF,TGCGCCAGCAGCCCAACAGGGCGAAACTATGGCTACACCTTC
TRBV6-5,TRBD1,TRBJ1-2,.,CASVDRLYGYTF,TGTGCCAGCGTGGACAGGCTCTATGGCTACACCTTC
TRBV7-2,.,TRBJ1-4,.,CASSWGLSNEKLFF,TGTGCCAGCAGTTGGGGCCTCTCTAATGAAAAACTGTTTTTT
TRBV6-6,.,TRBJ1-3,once,CASSFGGSVGNTIYF,TGTGCCAGCAGTTTTGGGGGATCGGTCGGAAACACCATATATTTT
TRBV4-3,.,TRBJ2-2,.,CASSQQGFNTGELFF,TGCGCCAGCAGCCAACAGGGGTTTAACACCGGGGAGCTGTTTTTT
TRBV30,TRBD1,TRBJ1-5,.,CAWSVQGRGGNQPQHF,TGTGCCTGGAGTGTACAGGGCAGGGGGGGGAATCAGCCCCAGCATTTT
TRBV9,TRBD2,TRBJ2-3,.,CASSVLAGASDTQYF,TGTGCCAGCAGCGTCCTAGCGGGAGCTTCAGATACGCAGTATTTT
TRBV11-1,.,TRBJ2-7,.,CASSLDAWQTYEQYF,TGTGCCAGCAGCTTAGATGCCTGGCAGACCTACGAGCAGTACTTC
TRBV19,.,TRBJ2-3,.,CASSILLGDTDTQYF,TGTGCCAGTAGTATACTACTCGGGGACACAGATACGCAGTATTTT
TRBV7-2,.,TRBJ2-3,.,CASSLDSGGPIDTQYF,TGTGCCAGCAGCTTAGATTCCGGGGGGCCGATAGATACGCAGTATTTT
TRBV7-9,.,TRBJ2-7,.,CASSLSGDFYEQYF,TGTGCCAGCAGCTTATCTGGCGACTTTTACGAGCAGTACTTC
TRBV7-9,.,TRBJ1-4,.,CASSPPPGEKLFF,TGTGCCAGCAGCCCTCCACCCGGTGAAAAACTGTTTTTT
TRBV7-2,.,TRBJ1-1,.,CASSQREGGKSEAFF,TGTGCCAGCAGCCAAAGGGAGGGGGGGAAGAGTGAAGCTTTCTTT
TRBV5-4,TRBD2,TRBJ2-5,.,CATGRSSGGATRETQYF,TGTGCCACCGGCAGGTCTAGCGGGGGGGCCACGCGGGAGACCCAGTACTTC
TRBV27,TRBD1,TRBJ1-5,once,CASSLEGFFGQGVNQPQHF,TGTGCCAGCAGTTTAGAAGGTTTTTTTGGACAGGGGGTCAATCAGCCCCAGCATTTT
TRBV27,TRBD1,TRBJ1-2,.,CASSSGGGGHRGYTF,TGTGCCAGCAGTTCTGGGGGAGGGGGCCATAGAGGCTACACCTTC
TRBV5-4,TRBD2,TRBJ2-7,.,CASNNAGSGGAYEQYF,TGTGCCAGCAACAATGCAGGTAGCGGGGGCGCCTACGAGCAGTACTTC
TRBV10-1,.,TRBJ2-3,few,CASSENTGDTQYF,TGCGCCAGCAGTGAGAACACGGGAGATACGCAGTATTTT
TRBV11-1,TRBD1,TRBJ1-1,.,CASSLQGRGTEAFF,TGTGCCAGCAGCTTACAGGGCAGGGGGACTGAAGCTTTCTTT
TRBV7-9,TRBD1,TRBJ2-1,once,CASLPGQGSNFSPFF,TGTGCCAGCTTACCGGGACAGGGGTCCAATTTTAGTCCGTTCTTC
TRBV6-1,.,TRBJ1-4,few,CASSMDVGEKLFF,TGTGCCAGCAGCATGGATGTAGGGGAAAAACTGTTTTTT
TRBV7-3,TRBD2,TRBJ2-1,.,CASRSGGGGNEQFF,TGTGCCAGCCGCTCGGGAGGGGGAGGCAATGAGCAGTTCTTC
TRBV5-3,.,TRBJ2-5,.,CARSLSLGETQYF,TGTGCCAGAAGCTTGAGTCTCGGAGAGACCCAGTACTTC
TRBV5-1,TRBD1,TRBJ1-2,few,CASSFKTGQGDYGYTF,TGCGCCAGCAGCTTCAAAACGGGACAGGGTGACTATGGCTACACCTTC
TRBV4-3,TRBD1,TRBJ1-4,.,CASSQEQGPWEKLFF,TGCGCCAGCAGCCAAGAACAGGGGCCTTGGGAAAAACTGTTTTTT
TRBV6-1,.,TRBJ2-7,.,CASRLWGELSYEQYF,TGTGCCAGCAGGCTGTGGGGAGAGCTTTCCTACGAGCAGTACTTC
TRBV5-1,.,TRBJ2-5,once,CASSLTGPETQYF,TGCGCCAGCAGCTTGACAGGGCCAGAGACCCAGTACTTC
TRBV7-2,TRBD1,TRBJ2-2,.,CASSSLGQGSTGELFF,TGTGCCAGCAGCTCACTGGGACAGGGCTCCACCGGGGAGCTGTTTTTT
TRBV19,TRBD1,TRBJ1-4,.,CASSIGYRTGVEKLFF,TGTGCCAGTAGTATTGGGTATCGGACAGGGGTTGAAAAACTGTTTTTT
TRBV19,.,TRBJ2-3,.,CASSIGGGSPPTQYF,TGTGCCAGTAGTATAGGTGGGGGGTCCCCGCCCACGCAGTATTTT
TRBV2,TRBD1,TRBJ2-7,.,CAIQTGGPYEQYF,TGTGCCATCCAGACAGGGGGCCCCTACGAGCAGTACTTC
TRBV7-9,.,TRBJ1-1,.,CASSLRGENTEAFF,TGTGCCAGCAGCTTAAGGGGGGAGAACACTGAAGCTTTCTTT
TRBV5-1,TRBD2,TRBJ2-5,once,CASRSGLAGYQETQYF,TGCGCCAGCAGAAGCGGACTAGCGGGGTACCAAGAGACCCAGTACTTC
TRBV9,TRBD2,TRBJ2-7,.,CASSATVAGGLGEQYF,TGTGCCAGCAGCGCCACGGTTGCGGGGGGTTTAGGCGAGCAGTACTTC
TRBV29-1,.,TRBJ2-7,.,CSVVRGSDEQYF,TGCAGCGTTGTGCGGGGTTCGGACGAGCAGTACTTC
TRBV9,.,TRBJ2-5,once,CASSTTLQETQYF,TGTGCCAGCAGCACCACACTACAAGAGACCCAGTACTTC
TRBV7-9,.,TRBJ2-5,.,CASSHKLPAPRGETQYF,TGTGCCAGCAGCCACAAACTACCGGCTCCTAGGGGAGAGACCCAGTACTTC
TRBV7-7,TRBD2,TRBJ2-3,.,CASSRSGGASDTQYF,TGTGCTAGCAGCCGTAGCGGGGGGGCATCAGATACGCAGTATTTT
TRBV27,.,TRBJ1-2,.,CASSGTAGGYTF,TGTGCCAGCAGTGGGACGGCTGGTGGCTACACCTTC
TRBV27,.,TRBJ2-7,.,CASTPRDFLYSYEQYF,TGTGCCAGCACCCCCCGGGACTTTCTATACTCCTACGAGCAGTACTTC
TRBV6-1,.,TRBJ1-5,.,CASSEQSTAGQPQHF,TGTGCCAGCAGTGAGCAATCGACAGCAGGACAGCCCCAGCATTTT
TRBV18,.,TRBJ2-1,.,CASSSPPPGAYNEQFF,TGTGCCAGCTCATCACCCCCCCCGGGGGCTTACAATGAGCAGTTCTTC
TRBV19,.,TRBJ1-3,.,CASSWGGTGNTIYF,TGTGCCAGTAGCTGGGGGGGTACTGGAAACACCATATATTTT
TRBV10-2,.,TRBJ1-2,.,CASSEGRADYGYTF,TGCGCCAGCAGTGAGGGCAGGGCGGACTATGGCTACACCTTC
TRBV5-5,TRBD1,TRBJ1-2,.,CASSQGAGPGYTF,TGTGCCAGCAGCCAGGGGGCAGGTCCGGGGTACACCTTC
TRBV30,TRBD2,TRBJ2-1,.,CAWSKLAGSGEQFF,TGTGCCTGGAGTAAGCTAGCGGGTTCGGGTGAGCAGTTCTTC